The text below deals with one TCR beta chain. This sample is part of a study of cytomegalovirus exposure and HLA in healthy donors. Every donor was a healthy person donating bone marrow. Amplification used 60 Vbeta primers and 13 Jbeta primers. Using immunoSEQ multiplex PCR, the repertoire was profiled, and TCRdb retains in-frame clones only, with some absent. Of about 90,000 clones in the sample, less than 75% were seen once. The V end was cut by 7 bases, the J end by 0 bases, with 12 bases between. CDR3 length: 15 residues. Per the germline V gene, CDR1 is PRHDT and CDR2 is FYEKMQ (reference sequence).

The rearrangement joins TRBV13 to TRBJ2-2, with TRBD1 as a possible D gene (6 bases). The TCR sequence derives from a woman in her 30s in good health and CMV-seropositive. The specimen sequenced was PBMCs. The chain's CDR3 is CASTIDRTNTGELFF. As DNA, the CDR3 is TGTGCCAGCACCATCGACAGGACGAACACCGGGGAGCTGTTTTTT.